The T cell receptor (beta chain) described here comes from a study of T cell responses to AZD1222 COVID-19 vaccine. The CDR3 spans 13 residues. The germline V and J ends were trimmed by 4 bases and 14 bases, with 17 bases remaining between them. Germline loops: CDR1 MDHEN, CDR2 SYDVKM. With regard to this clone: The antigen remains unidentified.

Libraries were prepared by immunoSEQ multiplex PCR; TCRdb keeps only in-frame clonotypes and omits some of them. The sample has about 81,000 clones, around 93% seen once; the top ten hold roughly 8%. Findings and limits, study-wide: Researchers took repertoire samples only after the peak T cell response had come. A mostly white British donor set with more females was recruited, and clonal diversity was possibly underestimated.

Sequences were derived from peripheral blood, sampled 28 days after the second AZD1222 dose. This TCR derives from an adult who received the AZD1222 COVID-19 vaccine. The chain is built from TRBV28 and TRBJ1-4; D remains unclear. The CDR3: CASSSRADTGLFF. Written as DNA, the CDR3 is TGTGCCAGCAGTTCCCGGGCAGATACGGGTCTGTTTTTT.